This entry concerns a single T cell receptor (beta chain). What it binds is unknown. The record originates from a study of T cell repertoires in cytomegalovirus infection. Each CDR3 protein gets one entry after TCRdb re-called the reads with MiXCR. The data contain hundreds of thousands of distinct CDR3 sequences, around 32% of them singletons. Germline trimming cut 1 base from V and 5 bases from J; bases unmatched to any gene: 6. Germline V gene data show CDR1 as LGHNA and CDR2 as YSLEER. CDR3 size: 15 residues. This TCR was recovered from a human donor in good health (CMV status not recorded). Some clones in this sample may be carry-over from other donors' samples. Sequencing used cultured PBMCs, obtained from culture after CMV antigen stimulation. V is TRBV4-3 and J is TRBJ1-1; 8 bases map to TRBD1. CDR3 in DNA: TGCGCCAGCAGCCAAGTTCAGGGGGCTAGGACTGAAGCTTTCTTT. Translating it yields CASSQVQGARTEAFF.